One T cell receptor (beta chain) is described in this entry. In the authors' methods: Reference gene primer amplification gave nucleated cell count estimates. Assay used: immunoSEQ multiplex PCR; TCRdb lists only in-frame clones, some missing. The DNA gave D and trimming, while V, J and clone size come from that table. The sample has approximately 61,000 clones; roughly 79% are singletons. This sample was included in a study of blood T cell repertoires in COVID-19. Looking at the study overall: There were acute and convalescent COVID-19 samples, and they came from the United States, Italy and Spain. PBMCs, B-cell-depleted T cells, or T cells provided the cDNA or gDNA that made up the material.

This CDR3 comprises 13 residues. Germline V gives CDR1 LNHDA, CDR2 SQIVND (reference sequence). J lost 6 bases, V lost 9 bases, and 9 bases had no gene match. This rearrangement joins TRBV19 to TRBJ1-1; 8 nucleotides align to TRBD1. Sample: peripheral blood. This clonotype was obtained from a human donor in a cohort sampled during active COVID-19. CDR3 nucleotides: TGTGCCAGCGCCGGAACAGGGGGTTCTGAAGCTTTCTTT. Its translation: CASAGTGGSEAFF.